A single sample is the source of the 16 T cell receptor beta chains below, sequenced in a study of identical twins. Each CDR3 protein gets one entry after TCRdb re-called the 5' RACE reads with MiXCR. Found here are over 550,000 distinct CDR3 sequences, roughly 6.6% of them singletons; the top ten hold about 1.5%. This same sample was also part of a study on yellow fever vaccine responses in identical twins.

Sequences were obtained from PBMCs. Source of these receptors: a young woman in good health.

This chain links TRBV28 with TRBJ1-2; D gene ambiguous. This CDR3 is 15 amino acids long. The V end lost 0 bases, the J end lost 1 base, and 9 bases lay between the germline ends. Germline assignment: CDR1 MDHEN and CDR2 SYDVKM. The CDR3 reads CASSLWTAFNYGYTF. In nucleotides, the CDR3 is TGTGCCAGCAGTTTATGGACGGCCTTTAACTATGGCTACACCTTC.

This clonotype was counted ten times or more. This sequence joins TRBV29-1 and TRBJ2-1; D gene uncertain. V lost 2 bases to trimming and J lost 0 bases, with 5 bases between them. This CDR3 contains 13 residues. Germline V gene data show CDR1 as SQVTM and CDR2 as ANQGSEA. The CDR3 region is CSVEWVSYNEQFF. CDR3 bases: TGCAGCGTTGAATGGGTCTCCTACAATGAGCAGTTCTTC.

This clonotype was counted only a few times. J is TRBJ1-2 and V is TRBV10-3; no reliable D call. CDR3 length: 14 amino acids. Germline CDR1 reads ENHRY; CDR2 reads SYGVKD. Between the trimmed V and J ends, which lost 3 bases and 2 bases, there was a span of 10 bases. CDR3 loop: CAISEAGSNYGYTF. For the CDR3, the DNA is TGTGCCATCAGTGAAGCAGGTTCAAACTATGGCTACACCTTC.

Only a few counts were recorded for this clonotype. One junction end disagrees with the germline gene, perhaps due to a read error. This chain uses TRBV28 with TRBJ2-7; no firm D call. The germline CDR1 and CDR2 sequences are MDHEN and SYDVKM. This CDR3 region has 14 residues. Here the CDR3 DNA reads TGTGCCAGCAGAAAGGGCTCTTCCTCCTTCGAGCAGTACTTC. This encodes CASRKGSSSFEQYF.

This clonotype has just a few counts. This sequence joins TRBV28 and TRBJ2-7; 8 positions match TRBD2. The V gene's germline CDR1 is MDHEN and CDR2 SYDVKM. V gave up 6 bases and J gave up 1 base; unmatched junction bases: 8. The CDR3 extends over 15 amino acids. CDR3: CASSSPSGSSYEQYF. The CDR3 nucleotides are TGTGCCAGCAGCAGCCCAAGCGGGAGTTCCTACGAGCAGTACTTC.

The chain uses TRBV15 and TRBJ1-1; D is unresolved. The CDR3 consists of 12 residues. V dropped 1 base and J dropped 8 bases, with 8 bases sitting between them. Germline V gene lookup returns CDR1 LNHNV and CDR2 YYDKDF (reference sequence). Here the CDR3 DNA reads TGTGCCACCAGCAGAGTTACAGAAGAAGCTTTCTTT. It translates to CATSRVTEEAFF. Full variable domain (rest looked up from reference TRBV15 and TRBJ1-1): DAMVIQNPRYQVTQFGKPVTLSCSQTLNHNVMYWYQQKSSQAPKLLFHYYDKDFNNEADTPDNFQSRRPNTSFCFLDIRSPGLGDTAMYLCATSRVTEEAFFGQGTRLTVV.

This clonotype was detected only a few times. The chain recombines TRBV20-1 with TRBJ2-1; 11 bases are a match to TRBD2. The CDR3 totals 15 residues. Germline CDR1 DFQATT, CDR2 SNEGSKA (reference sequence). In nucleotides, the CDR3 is TGCTCCCCTTCCCCAACTAGCGGGGGTGGCAATGAGCAGTTCTTC. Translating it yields CSPSPTSGGGNEQFF.

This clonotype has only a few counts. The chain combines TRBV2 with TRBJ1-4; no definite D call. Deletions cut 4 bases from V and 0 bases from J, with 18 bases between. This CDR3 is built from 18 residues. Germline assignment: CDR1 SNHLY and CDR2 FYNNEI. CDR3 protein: CASSVPARWSATNEKLFF. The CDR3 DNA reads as TGTGCCAGCAGTGTCCCCGCGCGCTGGTCAGCAACTAATGAAAAACTGTTTTTT.

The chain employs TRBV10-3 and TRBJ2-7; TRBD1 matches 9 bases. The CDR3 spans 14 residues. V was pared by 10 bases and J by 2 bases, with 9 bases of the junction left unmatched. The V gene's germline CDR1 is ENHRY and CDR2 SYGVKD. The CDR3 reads CATQGDRETYEQYF. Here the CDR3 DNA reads TGTGCCACCCAGGGGGACAGGGAGACCTACGAGCAGTACTTC.

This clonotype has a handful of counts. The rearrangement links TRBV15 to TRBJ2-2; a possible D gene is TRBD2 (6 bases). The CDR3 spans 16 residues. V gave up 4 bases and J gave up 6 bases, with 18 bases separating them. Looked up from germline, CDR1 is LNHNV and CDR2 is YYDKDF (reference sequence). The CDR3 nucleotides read TGTGCCACCAGCACCCGACTAGTTTCCGTTCCCGGGGAGCTGTTTTTT. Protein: CATSTRLVSVPGELFF.

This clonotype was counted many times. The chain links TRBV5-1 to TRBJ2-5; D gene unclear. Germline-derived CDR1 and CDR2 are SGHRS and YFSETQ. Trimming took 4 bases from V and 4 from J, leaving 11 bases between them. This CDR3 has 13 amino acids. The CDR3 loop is CASSSLEVETQYF. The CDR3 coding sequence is TGCGCCAGCAGCAGCCTAGAGGTAGAGACCCAGTACTTC.

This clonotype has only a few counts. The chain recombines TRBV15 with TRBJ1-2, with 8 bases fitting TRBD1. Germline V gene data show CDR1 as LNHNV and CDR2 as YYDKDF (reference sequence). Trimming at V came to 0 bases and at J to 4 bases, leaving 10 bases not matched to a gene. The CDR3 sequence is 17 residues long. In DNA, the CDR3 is TGTGCCACCAGCAGAGATCGGGTGGGACAGGCGACCTATGGCTACACCTTC. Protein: CATSRDRVGQATYGYTF.

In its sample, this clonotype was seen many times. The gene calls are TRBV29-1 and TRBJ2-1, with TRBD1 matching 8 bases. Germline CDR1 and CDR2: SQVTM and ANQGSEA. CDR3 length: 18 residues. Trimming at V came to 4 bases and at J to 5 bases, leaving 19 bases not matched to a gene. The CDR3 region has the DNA TGCAGCGTTGCCCCAAACTTCATCCAGGGGGCCCCCCACAATGAGCAGTTCTTC. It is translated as CSVAPNFIQGAPHNEQFF.

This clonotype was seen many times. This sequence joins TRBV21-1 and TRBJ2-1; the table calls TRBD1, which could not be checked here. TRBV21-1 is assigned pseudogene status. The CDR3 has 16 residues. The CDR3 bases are TGTGCCAGCAGCCACTGGGGGGACAGGGGCTACAATGAGCAGTTCTTC. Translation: CASSHWGDRGYNEQFF.

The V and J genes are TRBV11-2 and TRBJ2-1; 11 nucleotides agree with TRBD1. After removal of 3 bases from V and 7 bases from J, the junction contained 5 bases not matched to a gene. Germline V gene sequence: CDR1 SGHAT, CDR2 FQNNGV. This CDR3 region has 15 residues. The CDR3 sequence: CASSFRDRGRNEQFF. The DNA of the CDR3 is TGTGCCAGCAGCTTCCGGGACAGGGGGAGGAATGAGCAGTTCTTC.

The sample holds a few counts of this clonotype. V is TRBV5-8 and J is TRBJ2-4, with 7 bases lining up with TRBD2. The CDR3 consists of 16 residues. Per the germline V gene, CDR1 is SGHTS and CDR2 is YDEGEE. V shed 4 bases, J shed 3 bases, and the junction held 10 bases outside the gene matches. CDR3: CASSLGSGGGKNIQYF. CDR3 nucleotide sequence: TGTGCCAGCAGCCTTGGATCGGGGGGTGGCAAAAACATTCAGTACTTC.